This TCR beta chain was recorded in a study of CD8 T cell repertoires and HIV-1 epitope variants. The protocol was immunoSEQ multiplex PCR, while the TCRdb copy is restricted to in-frame clones and leaves out a portion. In the table there are some 4,400 clones, more than 65% of which are singletons. V lost 0 bases and J lost 4; bases outside the gene matches: 1. Germline V lookup: CDR1 MNHEY, CDR2 SMNVEV (reference sequence). The CDR3 loop spans 14 amino acids. Remarks on this clone: Its antigen remains unidentified.

Sequencing input: cultured CD8+ T cells derived from PBMCs. The chain combines TRBV27 with TRBJ1-2; TRBD1 matches at 8 bases. The clonotype was recovered from a male donor with HIV. CDR3 DNA sequence: TGTGCCAGCAGTTTATCGGGGACAGGCTATGGCTACACCTTC. This encodes CASSLSGTGYGYTF.